What follows are 8 T cell receptor beta chains derived from one specimen sequenced in a study of T cells in Graves' hyperthyroidism and ophthalmopathy. RNA transcripts were the template for amplifying TCR beta CDR3 regions. HTBI primers were employed in a first-round RT-PCR of the TCR CDR3. TCRdb re-called the multiplex PCR reads through MiXCR, storing one row per CDR3 protein. Of 600,000 or so distinct CDR3 sequences listed, 46% are singletons. The sequenced sample was peripheral blood or thyroid tissue (not recorded which). The receptors stem from a woman under 30 with Graves' hyperthyroidism.

For this clonotype: A junction end diverges from the germline sequence, so it may reflect a read error. The chain carries TRBV7-9 and TRBJ1-6; no firm D call. This CDR3 is 15 amino acids long. CDR1 is SEHNR and CDR2 is FQNEAQ in the germline V gene (reference sequence). CDR3 sequence reads: CASSQLLNGVSPLHF. As DNA, the CDR3 is TGCGCCAGCAGCCAACTCCTAAACGGGGTTTCACCCCTCCACTTT.

The table lists this clonotype with a count of one. An end of the junction differs from the germline gene, which may be a read error. The CDR3 sequence is CTSRDGLDSNQPQHF. The CDR3 DNA sequence: TGTACCAGCAGAGATGGATTAGATAGCAATCAGCCCCAGCATTTT. The chain carries TRBV2 and TRBJ1-5; no clear D gene. CDR1 is SNHLY, CDR2 FYNNEI, per germline. The CDR3 covers 15 residues.

This clonotype was seen only a few times. V is TRBV2 and J is TRBJ1-1; D is perhaps TRBD1 (5 bases). Trimming cost V 4 bases and J 2 bases, with 11 bases left between them. The germline V gene has CDR1 SNHLY and CDR2 FYNNEI. The CDR3 consists of 14 residues. This CDR3 is CASSVDRFNTEAFF. In DNA form, the CDR3 reads TGTGCCAGCAGTGTTGACAGATTTAACACTGAAGCTTTCTTT.

The chain has TRBV2 and TRBJ1-1; 7 bases agree with TRBD1. Germline values: CDR1 SNHLY, CDR2 FYNNEI. V lost 7 bases to trimming and J lost 10 bases; unmatched junction nucleotides: 9. CDR3 length: 12 residues. For the CDR3, the DNA is TGTGCCAGCACCGAGGCAGGGGGTCCAGCTTTCTTT. Amino acid sequence: CASTEAGGPAFF.

The chain recombines TRBV20-1 with TRBJ2-7, with D possibly TRBD2 on 6 matching bases. The germline V gene has CDR1 DFQATT and CDR2 SNEGSKA (reference sequence). Trimming shortened V by 0 bases and J by 0 bases, and 6 bases separated the two germline ends. The CDR3 spans 13 residues. CDR3 bases: TGCAGTGCTAGAGAGCGGGACTCCTACGAGCAGTACTTC. As protein: CSARERDSYEQYF.

This clonotype has just one count. A much larger clone lies one base from this, so it may be a read error. The chain combines TRBV10-3 with TRBJ2-7, with 7 nucleotides matching TRBD2. CDR1 ENHRY and CDR2 SYGVKD come from the germline V gene. V was clipped by 5 bases and J by 1 base; unmatched bases: 8. This CDR3 contains 15 residues. CDR3 residues: CAISRRLATSYEQYF. Here the CDR3 DNA reads TGTGCCATCAGTCGGAGACTAGCCACTTCCTACGAGCAGTACTTC.

This rearrangement joins TRBV14 to TRBJ2-7; no clear D gene. V lost 0 bases and J 0 bases, leaving 12 bases between the germline ends. This CDR3 contains 16 residues. Germline V gene sequence: CDR1 SGHDN, CDR2 FVKESK. CDR3 sequence: CASSQESVGISYEQYF. The CDR3 bases are TGTGCCAGCAGCCAAGAATCGGTGGGGATCTCCTACGAGCAGTACTTC.

This sequence joins TRBV20-1 and TRBJ1-1; D is undetermined. Germline values: CDR1 DFQATT, CDR2 SNEGSKA (reference sequence). V was cut by 5 bases and J by 6 bases, with 13 bases left in between. The CDR3 is 12 residues long. The DNA for the CDR3 is TGCAGTGCTCCCCTAGCGCGCGCTGAAGCTTTCTTT. Amino acid sequence: CSAPLARAEAFF.